This T cell receptor beta chain came from a study of technical replicates of blood from several donors. The method was immunoSEQ multiplex PCR; TCRdb's version includes in-frame clones alone and lacks a portion of them. The data hold more than 95,000 clones, with approximately 95% observed a single time. From germline, CDR1 is MNHEY and CDR2 SMNVEV (reference sequence). This CDR3 is 19 amino acids long. V was clipped by 2 bases and J by 6 bases; unmatched bases: 12. The sample comprised T cells isolated from PBMCs. The chain couples TRBV27 to TRBJ2-3, with 15 bases that match TRBD2. This clonotype was sampled from a human donor in good health. This CDR3 reads CASSLKATGTSGGLDTQYF. DNA for the CDR3: TGTGCCAGCAGTTTAAAAGCTACCGGGACTAGCGGGGGGTTGGATACGCAGTATTTT.